The 23 T cell receptor beta chains listed next were all sequenced from one sample in a study of CD8 T cells in Susac syndrome. The RNA, roughly 0.45 to 1 ug, was put through reverse transcription using random hexamers. TCRdb processed the immunoSEQ multiplex PCR reads anew with MiXCR; each CDR3 protein has one entry. Here the sample spans about 300,000 distinct CDR3 sequences, about 89% being singletons. The sequenced sample was CD8+ T cells from PBMCs. The receptors originated from a human donor with multiple sclerosis.

The rearrangement uses TRBV5-4 and TRBJ1-2, with 9 positions matching TRBD1. Germline CDR1 and CDR2: SGHNT and YYREEE (reference sequence). The CDR3 has 13 residues. J gave up 6 bases and V 2 bases, and 2 bases lay outside the gene matches. This CDR3 reads CASSLWDRDGYTF. The CDR3 DNA is TGTGCCAGCAGCTTATGGGACAGGGATGGCTACACCTTC.

V gene TRBV5-1 combines with J gene TRBJ2-5; TRBD1 aligns across 7 bases. Germline V CDR1 and CDR2: SGHRS, YFSETQ. This CDR3 has 15 amino acids. J was trimmed by 4 bases and V by 4 bases; bases with no gene match: 10. The CDR3, as DNA: TGCGCCAGCAGCAGCATCCCGGACAGGAGAGAGACCCAGTACTTC. Its translation: CASSSIPDRRETQYF. The variable domain in full, with the rest retrieved from reference TRBV5-1 and TRBJ2-5, is KAGVTQTPRYLIKTRGQQVTLSCSPISGHRSVSWYQQTPGQGLQFLFEYFSETQRNKGNFPGRFSGRQFSNSRSEMNVSTLELGDSALYLCASSSIPDRRETQYFGPGTRLLVL.

The genes are TRBV7-9 and TRBJ1-2; tentatively, D is TRBD1 (6 bases). Germline loops: CDR1 SEHNR, CDR2 FQNEAQ (reference sequence). CDR3 length equals 17 residues. Trimming took 5 bases from V and 4 from J, leaving 23 bases between them. CDR3 coding DNA: TGTGCCAGCAGCCAACGGTACCGGGGGCCAACGAGCTATGGCTACACCTTC. It is translated as CASSQRYRGPTSYGYTF.

This clonotype showed up just a few times. The chain recombines TRBV7-9 with TRBJ1-2; TRBD1 is a possible D gene (6 bases). Germline values: CDR1 SEHNR, CDR2 FQNEAQ (reference sequence). V shed 4 bases and J shed 10 bases, with 10 bases lying between them. This CDR3 spans 11 amino acids. CDR3 sequence reads: CASSSGQNYTF. CDR3 in DNA: TGTGCCAGCAGCTCCGGACAGAACTACACCTTC.

For the CDR3, the DNA is TGTGCCAGCAGCCAAGAAGTACCGCCGAACACCGGGGAGCTGTTTTTT. Translated, it gives CASSQEVPPNTGELFF. The V gene is TRBV14, the J gene TRBJ2-2; D not resolved. Germline assignment: CDR1 SGHDN and CDR2 FVKESK. The CDR3 length is 16 residues. Trimming removed 0 bases at V and 0 bases at J, with 8 bases between.

This chain links TRBV4-3 with TRBJ2-1; 11 bases agree with TRBD1. Germline values: CDR1 LGHNA, CDR2 YSLEER. The CDR3 loop spans 14 amino acids. V gave up 4 bases and J gave up 8 bases; unmatched junction bases: 4. The CDR3 loop reads CASSRTGGEYEQFF. The DNA for the CDR3 is TGCGCCAGCAGCCGGACAGGGGGCGAATATGAGCAGTTCTTC.

The gene calls are TRBV14 and TRBJ2-2; TRBD2 is a possible D gene (5 bases). The CDR3 spans 13 residues. The germline V gene encodes CDR1 SGHDN and CDR2 FVKESK. Trimming stripped 0 bases from V and 6 bases from J, with 5 bases between. The CDR3: CASSQDGAGELFF. CDR3 bases: TGTGCCAGCAGCCAAGACGGGGCCGGGGAGCTGTTTTTT.

The chain recombines TRBV20-1 with TRBJ2-1, with D maybe TRBD1 (6 bases). CDR3 length: 13 amino acids. The germline V and J ends were trimmed by 6 bases and 6 bases, with 15 bases remaining between them. Germline V gives CDR1 DFQATT, CDR2 SNEGSKA (reference sequence). In DNA form, the CDR3 reads TGCAGTGCGGGGTCAGGGGAGTTCAATGAGCAGTTCTTC. Protein product: CSAGSGEFNEQFF.

The genes are TRBV2 and TRBJ1-2, with D perhaps matching TRBD1 (5 bases). The germline CDR1 and CDR2 sequences are SNHLY and FYNNEI. The CDR3 totals 15 residues. The ends were cut back, 5 bases at V and 4 bases at J, with 17 bases in the middle. The CDR3 is CASSNGALSFYGYTF. DNA for the CDR3: TGTGCCAGCAGTAACGGGGCCCTAAGTTTCTATGGCTACACCTTC.

This chain connects TRBV24-1 to TRBJ2-1, with D possibly TRBD1 on 6 matching bases. CDR3 length: 13 residues. The germline V gene encodes CDR1 KGHDR and CDR2 SFDVKD. Trimming cost V 0 bases and J 12 bases, with 11 bases left between them. The CDR3 reads CATSDLVGAGQFF. The CDR3 DNA reads as TGTGCCACCAGTGATTTGGTGGGGGCGGGGCAGTTCTTC.

The chain recombines TRBV19 with TRBJ2-3; D is perhaps TRBD2 (6 bases). V shed 6 bases and J shed 0 bases, with 13 bases lying between them. The V gene's germline CDR1 is LNHDA and CDR2 SQIVND (reference sequence). The CDR3 extends over 15 amino acids. This CDR3 is CASSLGGTSTDTQYF. The CDR3 region has the DNA TGTGCCAGTAGCCTCGGGGGTACTAGCACAGATACGCAGTATTTT.

This rearrangement joins TRBV13 to TRBJ2-1; the D is unclear. Deletions cut 6 bases from V and 0 bases from J, with 9 bases between. The CDR3 is 14 amino acids. Germline values: CDR1 PRHDT, CDR2 FYEKMQ (reference sequence). The CDR3 sequence: CASSNKDSYNEQFF. The DNA of the CDR3 is TGTGCCAGCAGTAACAAGGACTCCTACAATGAGCAGTTCTTC.

The chain uses TRBV5-4 and TRBJ2-7; D call uncertain. Per the germline V gene, CDR1 is SGHNT and CDR2 is YYREEE (reference sequence). The V gene lost 4 bases and the J gene lost 3 bases, with 11 bases spanning the gap. This CDR3 is built from 13 residues. CDR3 protein: CASSPFGLYEQYF. CDR3 bases: TGTGCCAGCAGCCCCTTCGGGCTCTACGAGCAGTACTTC.

There are a few counts of this clonotype. The rearrangement joins TRBV29-1 to TRBJ2-7; 11 bases fit TRBD1. Germline V gene data show CDR1 as SQVTM and CDR2 as ANQGSEA. The ends lost 7 bases at V and 3 bases at J; junction bases unmatched: 2. The CDR3 runs to 12 residues. Written as DNA, the CDR3 is TGCAGCGGGGGACAGGGGGGCTACGAGCAGTACTTC. Its translation: CSGGQGGYEQYF.

V is TRBV20-1 and J is TRBJ2-7; 8 nucleotides line up with TRBD1. The CDR3 extends over 16 amino acids. V shed 2 bases, J shed 0 bases, and the junction held 9 bases outside the gene matches. Germline V gene data show CDR1 as DFQATT and CDR2 as SNEGSKA (reference sequence). CDR3 in DNA: TGCAGTGCTAGACACCGGGACAGGATAAGCTCCTACGAGCAGTACTTC. It yields the protein CSARHRDRISSYEQYF.

This chain uses TRBV9 with TRBJ2-2; D is uncertain. There are 11 residues in the CDR3. The germline gives CDR1 SGDLS, CDR2 YYNGEE. V lost 7 bases, J lost 6 bases, and 7 bases lay in between. The CDR3 reads CASHGPGELFF. As DNA, the CDR3 is TGTGCCAGCCACGGGCCCGGGGAGCTGTTTTTT.

Here the CDR3 DNA reads TGCAGCGTCGGACCCCTGAGCTCCTACGAGCAGTACTTC. Amino acid sequence: CSVGPLSSYEQYF. This sequence joins TRBV29-1 and TRBJ2-7; D unclear. CDR1 SQVTM and CDR2 ANQGSEA come from the germline V gene. V gave up 6 bases and J gave up 0 bases, with 12 bases separating them. This CDR3 comprises 13 residues.

The V call is TRBV12-3 or TRBV12-4, the J call TRBJ2-7, with D possibly TRBD1 on 5 matching bases. V lost 6 bases to trimming and J lost 3 bases, with 18 bases between them. The CDR3 covers 15 residues. CDR3 nucleotide sequence: TGTGCCAGCAGCCCCGCGCAGGGCTCCCTCTACGAGCAGTACTTC. Protein sequence: CASSPAQGSLYEQYF.

The chain is built from TRBV20-1 and TRBJ2-1, with TRBD2 matching 7 bases. This CDR3 comprises 15 residues. The V gene's germline CDR1 is DFQATT and CDR2 SNEGSKA (reference sequence). J gave up 9 bases and V 4 bases, and 15 bases lay outside the gene matches. CDR3: CSAISTSSGRGEQFF. CDR3 DNA sequence: TGCAGTGCTATCTCGACTAGCAGCGGGCGGGGTGAGCAGTTCTTC.

This clonotype was seen a single time. The gene calls are TRBV2 and TRBJ2-5, with TRBD2 matching 16 bases. The CDR3 runs to 16 residues. Trimming cost V 6 bases and J 5 bases; bases outside gene matches: 6. CDR1 and CDR2 from the germline V gene are SNHLY and FYNNEI. The CDR3 DNA follows: TGTGCCAGCAGAGGGACTAGCGGGAGGGCCGCGGAGACCCAGTACTTC. It codes for CASRGTSGRAAETQYF.

In this sample, this clonotype turned up a few times. V usage is TRBV6-5 and J usage is TRBJ2-3; weak D call: TRBD2 (6 bases). With 2 bases removed from V and 3 bases from J, the gap between germline ends came to 12 bases. CDR1 and CDR2 from the germline V gene are MNHEY and SVGAGI. CDR3 length: 15 residues. The CDR3 region has the DNA TGTGCCAGCAGTTACGGGCTAGCGAGTACAGATACGCAGTATTTT. It is translated as CASSYGLASTDTQYF.

This chain connects TRBV28 to TRBJ2-1; possibly TRBD2 for D (6 bases). In germline, CDR1 is MDHEN, CDR2 SYDVKM. Trimming shortened V by 2 bases and J by 2 bases, and 16 bases separated the two germline ends. This CDR3 is built from 17 residues. The CDR3, as DNA: TGTGCCAGCAGTTTACGAAGCGGCCCGGGAGCCTACAATGAGCAGTTCTTC. This sequence encodes CASSLRSGPGAYNEQFF. Together with reference TRBV28 and TRBJ2-1, the CDR3 gives the full variable domain: DVKVTQSSRYLVKRTGEKVFLECVQDMDHENMFWYRQDPGLGLRLIYFSYDVKMKEKGDIPEGYSVSREKKERFSLILESASTNQTSMYLCASSLRSGPGAYNEQFFGPGTRLTVL.

The chain's CDR3 is CASSTLTDTQYF. Written as DNA, the CDR3 is TGTGCCAGCAGCACCCTGACAGATACGCAGTATTTT. This sequence joins TRBV7-9 and TRBJ2-3, with D hard to call. The V end was cut by 5 bases, the J end by 3 bases, with 6 bases between. From germline, CDR1 is SEHNR and CDR2 FQNEAQ (reference sequence). The CDR3 is made up of 12 amino acids.